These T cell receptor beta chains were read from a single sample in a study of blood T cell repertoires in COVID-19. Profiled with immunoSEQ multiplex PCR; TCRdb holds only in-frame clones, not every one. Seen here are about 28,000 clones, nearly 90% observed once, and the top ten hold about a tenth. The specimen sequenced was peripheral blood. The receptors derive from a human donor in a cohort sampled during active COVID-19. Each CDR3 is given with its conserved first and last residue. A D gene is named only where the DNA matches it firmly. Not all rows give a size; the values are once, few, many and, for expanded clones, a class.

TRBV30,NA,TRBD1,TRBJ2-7,TGTGCCTGGAGTGTGGGACAGGGGGCCTACGAGCAGTACTTC,CAWSVGQGAYEQYF
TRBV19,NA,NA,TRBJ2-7,TGTGCCAGTAGTACACAGGGCTCCTACGAGCAGTACTTC,CASSTQGSYEQYF
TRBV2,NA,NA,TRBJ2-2,TGTGCCAGCAGTTTTGGAGGAGACACCGGGGAGCTGTTTTTT,CASSFGGDTGELFF
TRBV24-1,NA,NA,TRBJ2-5,TGTGCCACCAGTGATTTGGGGCGGGAAGAGACCCAGTACTTC,CATSDLGREETQYF
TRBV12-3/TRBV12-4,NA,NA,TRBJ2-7,TGTGCCAGCAGTCCTGGGAGGAGGTACGAGCAGTACTTC,CASSPGRRYEQYF
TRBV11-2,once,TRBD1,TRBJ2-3,TGTGCCAGCAGCCGGGACAGCCCCTCGGATACGCAGTATTTT,CASSRDSPSDTQYF
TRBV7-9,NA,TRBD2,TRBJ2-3,TGTGCCAGCAGCCCCCGGGACTACTTCGGAACAGATACGCAGTATTTT,CASSPRDYFGTDTQYF
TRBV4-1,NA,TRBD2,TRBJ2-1,TGCGCCAGCAGCCAAGGGACTAGCGGGGTAAGGGAGCAGTTCTTC,CASSQGTSGVREQFF
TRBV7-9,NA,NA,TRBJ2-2,TGTGCCAGCGGGACGGAGGGCCTAGGGGAGCTGTTTTTT,CASGTEGLGELFF
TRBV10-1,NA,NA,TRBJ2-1,TGCGCCAGCAGTGATCTTTCAGATGATGAGCAGTTCTTC,CASSDLSDDEQFF
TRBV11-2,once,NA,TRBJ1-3,TGTGCCAGCAGCGCGAGGCAGTCCATCTCTGGAAACACCATATATTTT,CASSARQSISGNTIYF
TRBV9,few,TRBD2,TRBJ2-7,TGTGCCAGCAGCCGAGGACTAGGCTTTGAGCGGGGCGAGCAGTACTTC,CASSRGLGFERGEQYF
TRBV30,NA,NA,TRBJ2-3,TGTGCCTGGAGTGTGGGCAGGCCAGATACGCAGTATTTT,CAWSVGRPDTQYF
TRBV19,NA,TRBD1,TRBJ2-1,TGTGCCAGTAGACCGGGACAGGGGGCCGAAAATAAGGGGAACAATGAGCAGTTCTTC,CASRPGQGAENKGNNEQFF
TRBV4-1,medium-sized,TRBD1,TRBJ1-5,TGCGCCAGCAGCTATGGGACAGCATATAGCAATCAGCCCCAGCATTTT,CASSYGTAYSNQPQHF
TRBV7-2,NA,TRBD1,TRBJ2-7,TGTGCCAGCAGCTTGGGGGGACAGGGGTCGAGGTACGAGCAGTACTTC,CASSLGGQGSRYEQYF
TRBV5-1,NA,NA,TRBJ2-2,TGCGCCAGCAGCTTGGGGGACTCCTCAAACACCGGGGAGCTGTTTTTT,CASSLGDSSNTGELFF
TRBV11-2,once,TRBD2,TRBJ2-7,TGTGCCAGCAGCCAATCGATGGCCTCACGGGAGGGCGAGCAGTACTTC,CASSQSMASREGEQYF
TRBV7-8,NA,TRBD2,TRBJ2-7,TGTGCCAGCAGCTTATCGGTTCTAGCGGGAAACGACGAGCAGTACTTC,CASSLSVLAGNDEQYF
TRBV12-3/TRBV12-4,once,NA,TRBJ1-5,TGTGCCAGCAGTTTAGGAGATCAGCCCCAGCATTTT,CASSLGDQPQHF
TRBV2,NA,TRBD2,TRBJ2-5,TGTGCCAGCAGTGAAGGAAGCGGGATCTTCCAAGAGACCCAGTACTTC,CASSEGSGIFQETQYF
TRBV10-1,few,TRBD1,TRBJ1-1,TGCGCCAGCTCAATTGGGACAGCGAACACTGAAGCTTTCTTT,CASSIGTANTEAFF
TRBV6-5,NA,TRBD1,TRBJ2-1,TGTGCCCTCGAGCAGGGGGACAATGAGCAGTTCTTC,CALEQGDNEQFF
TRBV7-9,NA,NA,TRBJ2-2,TGTGCCAGCAGCTTAAATCTCCACACTATCGGGGAGCTGTTTTTT,CASSLNLHTIGELFF
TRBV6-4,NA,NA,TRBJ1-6,TGTGCCAGCAGCTTTAACAGGGAAGATGGTTCACCCCTCCACTTT,CASSFNREDGSPLHF
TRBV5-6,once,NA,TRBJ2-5,TGTGCCAGCAGCATCGTAGCCCCCCAAGAGACCCAGTACTTC,CASSIVAPQETQYF
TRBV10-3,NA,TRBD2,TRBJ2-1,TGTGCCATCAGTGAATCACTTCCGGGACTAGCGGGAGTGGGCAATGAGCAGTTCTTC,CAISESLPGLAGVGNEQFF
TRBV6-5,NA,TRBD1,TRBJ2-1,TGTGCCAGCCGAGGGACAGGCAACAATGAGCAGTTCTTC,CASRGTGNNEQFF
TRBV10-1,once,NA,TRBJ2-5,TGCGCCAGCAGTGAAGGGATCCTGCGGGGCAACCAAGAGACCCAGTACTTC,CASSEGILRGNQETQYF
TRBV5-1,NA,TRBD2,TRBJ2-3,TGCGCCAGCAGCTCAGGGACTAGCGGGAGTTTCCCAGATACGCAGTATTTT,CASSSGTSGSFPDTQYF
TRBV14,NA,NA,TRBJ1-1,TGTGCCAGCACCCCTACTCCCCAGGGGTTCATGAACACTGAAGCTTTCTTT,CASTPTPQGFMNTEAFF
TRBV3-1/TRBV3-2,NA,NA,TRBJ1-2,TGTGCCAGCAGCCAAGTCGGGCGGGGGGAAACTAACTATGGCTACACCTTC,CASSQVGRGETNYGYTF
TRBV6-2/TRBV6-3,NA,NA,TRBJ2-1,TGTGCCAGCAGTAACCAAGCATCCAATGAGCAGTTCTTC,CASSNQASNEQFF
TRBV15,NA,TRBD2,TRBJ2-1,TGTGCCACCTCCAGGGAGGGAACCTACAATGAGCAGTTCTTC,CATSREGTYNEQFF
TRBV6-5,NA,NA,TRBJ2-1,TGTGCCAGTGAGCGGGCAGGGGGGACTTACAATGAGCAGTTCTTC,CASERAGGTYNEQFF
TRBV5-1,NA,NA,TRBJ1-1,TGCGCCAGCAGCTTGGAGGAAGGGGCGAACACTGAAGCTTTCTTT,CASSLEEGANTEAFF
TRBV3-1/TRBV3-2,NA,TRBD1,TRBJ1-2,TGTGCCAGCCAGGGGGCCCCAGCTAACTATGGCTACACCTTC,CASQGAPANYGYTF
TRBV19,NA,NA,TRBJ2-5,TGTGCCAGTAGTATAGCGGGGATCCAAGAGACCCAGTACTTC,CASSIAGIQETQYF
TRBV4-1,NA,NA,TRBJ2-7,TGCGCCAGCAGCCAAGGACAGACCTACGAGCAGTACTTC,CASSQGQTYEQYF
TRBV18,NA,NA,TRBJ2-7,TGTGCCAGCTCACCTGATGCGGTTTCCAGGGACGAGCAGTACTTC,CASSPDAVSRDEQYF
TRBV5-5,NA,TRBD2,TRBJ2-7,TGTGCCAGCAGCTTGTCCAGCGGGAGGGCCTACGAGCAGTACTTC,CASSLSSGRAYEQYF
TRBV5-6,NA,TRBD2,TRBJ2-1,TGTGCCAGCAGCTTGGGGCAGGGAGGGAAGAATGAGCAGTTCTTC,CASSLGQGGKNEQFF
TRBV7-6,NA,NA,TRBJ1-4,TGTGCCAGCAGCCTCCCGCTAACAGATCTTAATGAAAAACTGTTTTTT,CASSLPLTDLNEKLFF
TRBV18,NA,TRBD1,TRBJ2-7,TGTGCCAGCTCACCGGGACAGGGGGCCTACGAGCAGTACTTC,CASSPGQGAYEQYF
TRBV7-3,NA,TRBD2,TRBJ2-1,TGTGCCAGCAGCCCGTACGGGGGGGAGTCCTACAATGAGCAGTTCTTC,CASSPYGGESYNEQFF
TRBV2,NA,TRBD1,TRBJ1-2,TGTGCCAGCAATGACCCGGGACAGGGGGTCTACACCTTC,CASNDPGQGVYTF
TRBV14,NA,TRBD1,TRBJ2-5,TGTGCCAGCAGCCCAACAGGGGGCAGAGAGACCCAGTACTTC,CASSPTGGRETQYF
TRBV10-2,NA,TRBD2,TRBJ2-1,TGCGCCAGCAGTGAGGCTAGCGGGAGGACGATCTACAATGAGCAGTTCTTC,CASSEASGRTIYNEQFF
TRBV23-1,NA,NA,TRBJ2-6,TGCGCCAGAAGTGGCCCGCGGCAGGGGAAAATCTCTGGGGCCAACGTCCTGACTTTC,CARSGPRQGKISGANVLTF
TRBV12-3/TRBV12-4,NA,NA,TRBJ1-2,TGTGCCAGCAGTTTCGAGGGTGTCCATGGCTACACCTTC,CASSFEGVHGYTF
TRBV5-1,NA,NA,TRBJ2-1,TGCGCCAGCAGCCGGAGTGGGGGCACCTACAATGAGCAGTTCTTC,CASSRSGGTYNEQFF
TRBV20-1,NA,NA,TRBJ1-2,TGCAGTGCTAGGGGCGTCGATGGCTACACCTTC,CSARGVDGYTF
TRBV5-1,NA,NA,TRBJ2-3,TGCGCCAGCAAAGAGAGCACAGATACGCAGTATTTT,CASKESTDTQYF
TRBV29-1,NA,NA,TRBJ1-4,TGCAGCGTTCGTGTGAGACCGGGAGCAACTAATGAAAAACTGTTTTTT,CSVRVRPGATNEKLFF